This TCR beta chain was retrieved from a study of T-cell memory formation after mild COVID-19. Each CDR3 protein gets one entry after TCRdb re-called the 5' RACE reads with MiXCR. Among approximately 300,000 distinct CDR3 sequences listed, approximately 15% were seen once. This clonotype was detected a few times. The antigen is unknown. V gave up 3 bases and J gave up 6 bases, with 18 bases separating them. Germline V lookup: CDR1 DFQATT, CDR2 SNEGSKA (reference sequence). This CDR3 is 15 amino acids long. Overall study findings and caveats: Researchers report contracting CD4+ clones mostly in CM and EM, with CD8+ clones in EMRA. Clones contracting across day 15 to 85 had a balanced CD4/CD8 profile; later expanding clones leaned CD4+.

This TCR was recovered from a young man who had mild COVID-19 (a few samples of this study predate the infection). Cell type and time point are not known. This chain uses TRBV20-1 with TRBJ1-5; a weak D match, TRBD1 (5 bases). The sample was PBMCs or a T cell subset sorted from them (not recorded which). CDR3 in DNA: TGCAGTGCTAGGCCTCTCTGGGAGGGGAGTCAGCCCCAGCATTTT. Residues: CSARPLWEGSQPQHF.